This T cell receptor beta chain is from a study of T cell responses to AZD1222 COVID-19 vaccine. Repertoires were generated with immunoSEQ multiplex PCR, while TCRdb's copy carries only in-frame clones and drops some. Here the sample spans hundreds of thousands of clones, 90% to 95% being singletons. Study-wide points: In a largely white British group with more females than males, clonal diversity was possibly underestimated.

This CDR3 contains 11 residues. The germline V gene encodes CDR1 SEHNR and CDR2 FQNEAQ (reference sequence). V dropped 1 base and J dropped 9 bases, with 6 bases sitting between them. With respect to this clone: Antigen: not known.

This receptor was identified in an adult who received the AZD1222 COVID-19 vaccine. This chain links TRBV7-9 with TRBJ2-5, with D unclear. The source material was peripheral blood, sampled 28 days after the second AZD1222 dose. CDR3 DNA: TGTGCCAGCAGCTTAGAGCTGGCCCAGTACTTC. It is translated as CASSLELAQYF.